The 2 T cell receptor beta chains given below trace back to one sample, sequenced in a study of cytomegalovirus exposure and HLA in healthy donors. Clones were read by immunoSEQ multiplex PCR, and TCRdb kept only the in-frame ones, dropping some. The sample lists fewer than 200,000 clones, 86% occurring once. What was sequenced was PBMCs. These receptors were obtained from a man aged 25 to 45 in good health and CMV-seropositive.

The chain carries TRBV5-6 and TRBJ2-3; 10 bases fit TRBD2. After removal of 0 bases from V and 6 bases from J, the junction contained 7 bases not matched to a gene. The CDR3 is made up of 16 amino acids. Germline lookup yields CDR1 SGHDT and CDR2 YYEEEE. The CDR3 sequence is CASSLGAGGPMDTQYF. Here the CDR3 DNA reads TGTGCCAGCAGCTTGGGAGCGGGAGGGCCCATGGATACGCAGTATTTT. The entire variable domain, with the rest obtained from reference TRBV5-6 and TRBJ2-3, is as follows: DAGVTQSPTHLIKTRGQQVTLRCSPKSGHDTVSWYQQALGQGPQFIFQYYEEEERQRGNFPDRFSGHQFPNYSSELNVNALLLGDSALYLCASSLGAGGPMDTQYFGPGTRLTVL.

The chain links TRBV19 to TRBJ2-3; D is possibly TRBD1 (5 bases). V was shortened by 0 bases and J by 4 bases, with 8 bases between the two germline ends. This CDR3 region has 14 residues. Germline V gives CDR1 LNHDA, CDR2 SQIVND (reference sequence). DNA of the CDR3: TGTGCCAGTAGTATAGATCGGACATCAGATACGCAGTATTTT. It specifies CASSIDRTSDTQYF.